Presented here are 23 T cell receptor beta chains from one specimen sequenced in a study of cytomegalovirus exposure and HLA in healthy donors. The PCR had 60 Vbeta and 13 Jbeta primers. Sequenced by immunoSEQ multiplex PCR; TCRdb stores in-frame clones only, minus some. The sample records roughly 120,000 clones, around 77% being singletons. The sequenced sample was PBMCs. These receptors all stem from a man aged 50-59 years in good health and CMV-seropositive.

This rearrangement joins TRBV5-1 to TRBJ2-3; no clear D. This CDR3 region has 14 residues. Trimming took 2 bases from V and 6 from J, leaving 13 bases between them. Per germline, CDR1 SGHRS and CDR2 YFSETQ. The chain's CDR3 is CASSLGEPPDTQYF. In DNA form, the CDR3 reads TGCGCCAGCAGCTTAGGAGAGCCACCGGATACGCAGTATTTT.

The V call is TRBV5-1, the J call TRBJ2-1; 8 nucleotides line up with TRBD1. The CDR3 totals 15 residues. V lost 2 bases, J lost 3 bases, and 4 bases stayed unmatched. CDR1 SGHRS and CDR2 YFSETQ come from the germline V gene. Here the CDR3 DNA reads TGCGCCAGCAGCTTAGGACAGGGCTACTACAATGAGCAGTTCTTC. Translation: CASSLGQGYYNEQFF.

The count of this clone is one. This rearrangement joins TRBV5-5 to TRBJ2-2; a possible D gene is TRBD1 (6 bases). The CDR3 spans 15 residues. Per the germline V gene, CDR1 is SGHKS and CDR2 is YYEKEE (reference sequence). With 2 bases removed from V and 7 bases from J, the gap between germline ends came to 15 bases. CDR3 residues: CASSLAGAPGGELFF. CDR3 nucleotides: TGTGCCAGCAGCTTAGCAGGGGCGCCCGGCGGGGAGCTGTTTTTT.

This clone was seen more than once but under ten times. The chain joins TRBV5-1 to TRBJ1-4, with TRBD1 matching 10 bases. This CDR3 comprises 14 residues. Trimming removed 4 bases from V and 10 bases from J; junction bases left unmatched: 7. Germline V lookup: CDR1 SGHRS, CDR2 YFSETQ. The CDR3 region is CASSLGTGEGKLFF. CDR3 coding DNA: TGCGCCAGCAGCCTAGGGACAGGGGAAGGAAAACTGTTTTTT.

A note on this clone: The junction departs from the called germline gene at one end, perhaps through a read error. This sample includes further DNA sequences coding for the same CDR3. The CDR3 is CASSSAGTGGDEAFF. The DNA of the CDR3 is TGTGCCAGCAGCTCCGCCGGGACAGGGGGCGATGAAGCCTTCTTT. This chain joins TRBV28 and TRBJ1-1, with TRBD1 matching over 12 bases. The CDR3 extends over 15 amino acids. Germline CDR1 is MDHEN and CDR2 is SYDVKM.

The V and J genes are TRBV7-9 and TRBJ2-7; D might be TRBD1 (5 bases). The CDR3 length is 13 residues. The germline CDR1 and CDR2 sequences are SEHNR and FQNEAQ (reference sequence). Trimming shortened V by 6 bases and J by 3 bases, and 12 bases separated the two germline ends. In DNA form, the CDR3 reads TGTGCCAGCAGTCCCAGTAGGGGCTACGAGCAGTACTTC. Translated: CASSPSRGYEQYF.

The V gene is TRBV6-1, the J gene TRBJ2-7; TRBD2 matches 10 bases. Germline V lookup: CDR1 MNHNS, CDR2 SASEGT. CDR3 length equals 15 residues. V was clipped by 2 bases and J by 4 bases; unmatched bases: 5. CDR3 nucleotides: TGTGCCAGCAGTGAAACGGCTAGCGGGAGTTACGAGCAGTACTTC. This gives the protein CASSETASGSYEQYF.

V and J are TRBV27 and TRBJ1-1, with D tentatively TRBD1 (5 bases). The CDR3 runs to 14 residues. V gave up 2 bases and J gave up 4 bases, with 11 bases separating them. Per the germline V gene, CDR1 is MNHEY and CDR2 is SMNVEV (reference sequence). CDR3 amino acids: CASSLKSGATEAFF. CDR3 in DNA: TGTGCCAGCAGTTTAAAGAGTGGGGCCACTGAAGCTTTCTTT.

V usage is TRBV2 and J usage is TRBJ1-1; TRBD1 is a possible D gene (6 bases). V was pared by 6 bases and J by 2 bases, with 10 bases between. Germline V gives CDR1 SNHLY, CDR2 FYNNEI. The CDR3 totals 13 residues. The CDR3 here is CASRGDINTEAFF. The CDR3 coding sequence is TGTGCCAGCAGGGGGGACATCAACACTGAAGCTTTCTTT.

The rearrangement joins TRBV2 to TRBJ2-7; the D gene is possibly TRBD2 (5 bases). The CDR3 runs to 14 residues. The ends were cut back, 6 bases at V and 1 base at J, with 13 bases in the middle. Germline lookup yields CDR1 SNHLY and CDR2 FYNNEI. The chain's CDR3 is CASSRDNGSYEQYF. For the CDR3, the DNA is TGTGCCAGCAGCCGGGATAATGGGTCCTACGAGCAGTACTTC.

The genes are TRBV19 and TRBJ1-1, with D possibly TRBD1 on 6 matching bases. Germline loops: CDR1 LNHDA, CDR2 SQIVND (reference sequence). Trimming stripped 6 bases from V and 4 bases from J, with 27 bases between. There are 18 residues in the CDR3. The CDR3: CASRKSQAQGDRSTEAFF. The CDR3 coding sequence is TGTGCCAGTAGAAAATCCCAGGCACAGGGTGATCGAAGCACTGAAGCTTTCTTT.

The CDR3 bases are TGTGCCAGCAGTTACTCGAGCGCGGGGGCAGGTGGCTACACCTTC. Translating it yields CASSYSSAGAGGYTF. This chain connects TRBV6-5 to TRBJ1-2; maybe TRBD1 (6 bases). The V and J ends lost 0 bases and 7 bases respectively, with 15 bases between them. The CDR3 is 15 residues long. CDR1 and CDR2 (germline): MNHEY, SVGAGI.

This clone was seen a single time. The chain has TRBV7-9 and TRBJ1-1, with D unresolved. V was shortened by 1 base and J by 10 bases, with 13 bases between the two germline ends. The germline CDR1 and CDR2 sequences are SEHNR and FQNEAQ (reference sequence). This CDR3 has 13 residues. The CDR3 here is CASSLDGSRGAFF. The CDR3 nucleotides are TGTGCCAGCAGCTTAGATGGGTCGAGAGGAGCTTTCTTT.

As for this clone: The junction does not match germline at one end; this may be a read error. The genes are TRBV4-2 and TRBJ2-4; TRBD2 might be the D (5 bases). The CDR3 length is 13 residues. CDR1 and CDR2 (germline): LGHNA, YNFKEQ. The CDR3 DNA reads as TGTGCCAGCAGCCAAGATGAGCGGTCCCGGAGATTCTTC. Its translation is CASSQDERSRRFF.

The chain is built from TRBV29-1 and TRBJ1-2, with TRBD1 as a possible D gene (6 bases). This CDR3 has 11 amino acids. The germline V gene encodes CDR1 SQVTM and CDR2 ANQGSEA. Trimming took 4 bases from V and 6 from J, leaving 9 bases between them. For the CDR3, the DNA is TGCAGCGTTGTCAGGGGTGATGGCTACACCTTC. It specifies CSVVRGDGYTF.

The chain combines TRBV27 with TRBJ2-5; D is ambiguous. Germline V gene lookup returns CDR1 MNHEY and CDR2 SMNVEV (reference sequence). The CDR3 is made up of 14 amino acids. Trimming pared 10 bases from V and 1 base from J, leaving 16 bases between. Here the CDR3 DNA reads TGTGCCATCACATCCCGTGACATCCAAGAGACCCAGTACTTC. This gives the protein CAITSRDIQETQYF.

V gene TRBV10-3 combines with J gene TRBJ1-3; D possibly corresponds to TRBD1 (6 bases). The V end lost 7 bases, the J end lost 2 bases, and 18 bases lay between the germline ends. Germline CDR1 reads ENHRY; CDR2 reads SYGVKD. The CDR3 consists of 16 residues. The CDR3 spells CAITSQQGVAGNTIYF. CDR3 nucleotide sequence: TGTGCCATCACCTCCCAACAGGGAGTCGCTGGAAACACCATATATTTT.

The chain employs TRBV10-3 and TRBJ1-2; D may be TRBD1 (6 bases). This CDR3 has 15 amino acids. Germline V gives CDR1 ENHRY, CDR2 SYGVKD. Trimming left V 4 bases short and J 8 bases short, with 20 bases between. This CDR3 reads CAISVPGPRGGGYTF. As DNA, the CDR3 is TGTGCCATCAGTGTACCGGGACCTCGGGGGGGCGGCTACACCTTC.

V usage is TRBV19 and J usage is TRBJ1-6; no definite D call. The V end was cut by 2 bases, the J end by 10 bases, with 12 bases between. Germline-derived CDR1 and CDR2 are LNHDA and SQIVND (reference sequence). CDR3 length equals 14 residues. CDR3 residues: CASSISGVRSPLHF. The CDR3 DNA is TGTGCCAGTAGTATATCCGGGGTTCGGTCACCCCTCCACTTT. Complete variable domain (other parts from reference TRBV19 and TRBJ1-6): DGGITQSPKYLFRKEGQNVTLSCEQNLNHDAMYWYRQDPGQGLRLIYYSQIVNDFQKGDIAEGYSVSREKKESFPLTVTSAQKNPTAFYLCASSISGVRSPLHFGNGTRLTVT.

The chain links TRBV27 to TRBJ2-7; TRBD2 matches at 13 bases. This CDR3 has 15 residues. Germline CDR1 is MNHEY and CDR2 is SMNVEV (reference sequence). V dropped 8 bases and J dropped 3; count of bases not matched to a gene: 7. This chain's CDR3 is CASARLAGGNYEQYF. The CDR3 DNA reads TGTGCCAGCGCTCGACTAGCGGGAGGAAACTACGAGCAGTACTTC.

V gene TRBV5-4 combines with J gene TRBJ2-7; 11 nucleotides agree with TRBD2. The germline gives CDR1 SGHNT, CDR2 YYREEE (reference sequence). CDR3 length equals 16 residues. The trim removed 0 bases at V and 4 bases at J, leaving 6 bases unmatched. CDR3 in amino acids: CASSLAESSGRYEQYF. The CDR3 DNA is TGTGCCAGCAGCTTGGCAGAGTCTAGCGGGAGGTACGAGCAGTACTTC. Complete variable domain (other parts from reference TRBV5-4 and TRBJ2-7): ETGVTQSPTHLIKTRGQQVTLRCSSQSGHNTVSWYQQALGQGPQFIFQYYREEENGRGNFPPRFSGLQFPNYSSELNVNALELDDSALYLCASSLAESSGRYEQYFGPGTRLTVT.

This clone has a handful of counts. This rearrangement joins TRBV25-1 to TRBJ1-4, with D uncertain. The CDR3 sequence is 15 residues long. Looked up from germline, CDR1 is MGHDK and CDR2 is SYGVNS. V gave up 0 bases and J gave up 7 bases, with 12 bases separating them. CDR3 in DNA: TGTGCCAGCAGTGAATATCGGGGAGAGAGTGAAAAACTGTTTTTT. This sequence encodes CASSEYRGESEKLFF.

The rearrangement uses TRBV7-2 and TRBJ2-3; D might be TRBD2 (6 bases). Between the trimmed V and J ends, which lost 4 bases and 1 base, there was a span of 15 bases. CDR3 size: 16 residues. Germline loops: CDR1 SGHTA, CDR2 FQGNSA. Here the CDR3 DNA reads TGTGCCAGCAGCTCCCTTGAGAAGCGGGGCACAGATACGCAGTATTTT. This gives the protein CASSSLEKRGTDTQYF.